The 3 T cell receptor beta chains given below trace back to one sample, sequenced in a study of identifying expanded T cells in peripheral blood (dated 2019 in TCRdb). Library generation was performed with the immunoSEQ multiplex PCR assay. TCRdb limited this immuneACCESS table to in-frame rearrangements with V and J called. A share of clones is missing; checked studies link under half to unresolved V genes, and the rest is unexplained. The sample has approximately 110,000 clones on record, 88% of them singletons. Under 9% of the sample goes to the ten largest clones. Sequences were obtained from blood. The receptors were sampled from a person between 18 and 75 years old in good health.

The genes are TRBV7-2 and TRBJ1-5; D gene unclear. This CDR3 is 16 amino acids long. Trimming shortened V by 5 bases and J by 6 bases, and 20 bases separated the two germline ends. CDR1 and CDR2 (germline): SGHTA, FQGNSA. The chain's CDR3 is CASSPQNHWVGQPQHF. The CDR3 DNA sequence: TGTGCCAGCAGCCCCCAGAATCATTGGGTGGGTCAGCCCCAGCATTTT.

The rearrangement uses TRBV9 and TRBJ2-7; D is tentatively TRBD1 or TRBD2 (5 bases each). The V end was cut by 0 bases, the J end by 7 bases, with 17 bases between. The germline V gene encodes CDR1 SGDLS and CDR2 YYNGEE. The CDR3 covers 15 residues. This CDR3 is CASSVDGQGPREQYF. CDR3 bases: TGTGCCAGCAGCGTAGATGGGCAGGGACCGCGGGAGCAGTACTTC. The whole variable domain, remainder taken from reference TRBV9 and TRBJ2-7, is DSGVTQTPKHLITATGQRVTLRCSPRSGDLSVYWYQQSLDQGLQFLIQYYNGEERAKGNILERFSAQQFPDLHSELNLSSLELGDSALYFCASSVDGQGPREQYFGPGTRLTVT.

This clone came up once. The chain carries TRBV5-1 and TRBJ1-6; 7 nucleotides line up with TRBD1. V dropped 0 bases and J dropped 7; count of bases not matched to a gene: 4. Germline CDR1 SGHRS, CDR2 YFSETQ. This CDR3 region has 15 residues. The DNA of the CDR3 is TGCGCCAGCAGCTTGGAGGGGGCGCGGAATTCACCCCTCCACTTT. Translated: CASSLEGARNSPLHF.